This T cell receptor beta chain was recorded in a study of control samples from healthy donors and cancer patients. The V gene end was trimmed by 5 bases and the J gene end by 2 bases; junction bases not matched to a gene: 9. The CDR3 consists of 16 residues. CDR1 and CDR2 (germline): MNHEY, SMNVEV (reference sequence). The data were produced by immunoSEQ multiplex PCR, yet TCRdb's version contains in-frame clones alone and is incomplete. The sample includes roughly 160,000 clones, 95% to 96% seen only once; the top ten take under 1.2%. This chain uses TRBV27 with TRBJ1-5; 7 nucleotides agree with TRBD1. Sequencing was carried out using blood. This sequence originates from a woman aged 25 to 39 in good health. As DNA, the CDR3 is TGTGCCAGCAGTCAAACTTCCGGGACAGGCAATCAGCCCCAGCATTTT. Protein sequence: CASSQTSGTGNQPQHF.